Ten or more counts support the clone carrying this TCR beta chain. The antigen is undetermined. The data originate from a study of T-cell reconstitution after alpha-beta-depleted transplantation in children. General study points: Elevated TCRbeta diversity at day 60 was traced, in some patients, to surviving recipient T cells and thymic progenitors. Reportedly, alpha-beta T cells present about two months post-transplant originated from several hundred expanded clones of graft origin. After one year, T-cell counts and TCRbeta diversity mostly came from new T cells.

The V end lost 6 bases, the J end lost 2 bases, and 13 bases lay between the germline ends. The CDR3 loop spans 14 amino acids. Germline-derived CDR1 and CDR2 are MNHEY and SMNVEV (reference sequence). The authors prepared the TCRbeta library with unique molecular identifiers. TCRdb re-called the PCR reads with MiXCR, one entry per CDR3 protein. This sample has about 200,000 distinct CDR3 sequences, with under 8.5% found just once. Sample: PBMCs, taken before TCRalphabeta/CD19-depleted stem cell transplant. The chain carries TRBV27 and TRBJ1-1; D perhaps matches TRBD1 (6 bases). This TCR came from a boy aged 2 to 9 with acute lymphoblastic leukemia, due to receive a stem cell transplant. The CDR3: CASSRDTGNTEAFF. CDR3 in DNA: TGTGCCAGCAGCCGGGACACAGGAAACACTGAAGCTTTCTTT.